What follows are 2 T cell receptor beta chains derived from one specimen sequenced in a study of OX40 agonist ivuxolimab in advanced cancers. Library prep was done by the immunoSEQ multiplex PCR assay. Held by TCRdb, this immuneACCESS table contains in-frame sequences only and omits some clones. Under half of the omission traces to an unresolved V gene where checked; the cause of the rest is unknown. In all, the sample holds around 63,000 clones, and 80% to 90% of those were seen once. 11% of the sample is in the top ten clones. The sequencing used CD4+ or CD8+ T cells sorted from blood, collected in a trial of the OX40 agonist ivuxolimab. The source is an adult with an advanced solid tumor such as melanoma, head and neck, liver or kidney cancer.

V usage is TRBV5-6 and J usage is TRBJ1-2, with no clear D. With 1 base removed from V and 5 bases from J, the gap between germline ends came to 15 bases. The CDR3 runs to 15 residues. Looked up from germline, CDR1 is SGHDT and CDR2 is YYEEEE. The CDR3 here is CASSLLPAASYGYTF. DNA for the CDR3: TGTGCCAGCAGCTTGCTCCCAGCTGCTTCTTATGGCTACACCTTC.

V gene TRBV5-1 combines with J gene TRBJ2-3, with 9 bases that match TRBD1. The CDR3 length is 13 residues. CDR1 and CDR2 (germline): SGHRS, YFSETQ. V was pared by 4 bases and J by 4 bases, with 1 base of the junction left unmatched. The CDR3 DNA reads TGCGCCAGCAGCGGACAGGGGTCAGATACGCAGTATTTT. Its protein product is CASSGQGSDTQYF.